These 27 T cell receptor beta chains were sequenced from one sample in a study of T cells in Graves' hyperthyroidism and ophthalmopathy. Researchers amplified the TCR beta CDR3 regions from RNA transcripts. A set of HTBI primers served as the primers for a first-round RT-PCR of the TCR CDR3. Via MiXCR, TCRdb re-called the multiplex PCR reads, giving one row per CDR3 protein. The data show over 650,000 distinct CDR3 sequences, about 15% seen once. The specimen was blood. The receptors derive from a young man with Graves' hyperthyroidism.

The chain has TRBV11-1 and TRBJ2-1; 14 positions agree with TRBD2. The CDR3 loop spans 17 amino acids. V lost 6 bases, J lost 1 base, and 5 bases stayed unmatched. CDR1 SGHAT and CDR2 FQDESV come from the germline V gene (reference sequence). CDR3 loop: CASSWTSGRPSYNEQFF. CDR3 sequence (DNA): TGTGCCAGCAGTTGGACTAGCGGGAGGCCTTCCTACAATGAGCAGTTCTTC.

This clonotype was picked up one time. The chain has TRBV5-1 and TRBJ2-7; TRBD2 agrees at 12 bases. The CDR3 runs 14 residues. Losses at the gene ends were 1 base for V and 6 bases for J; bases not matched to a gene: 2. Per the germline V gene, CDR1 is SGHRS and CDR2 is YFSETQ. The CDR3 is CASSLILAGGEQYF. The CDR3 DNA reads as TGCGCCAGCAGCTTGATACTAGCGGGAGGCGAGCAGTACTTC.

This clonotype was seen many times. The CDR3: CASSLGTLDEQYF. CDR3 coding DNA: TGTGCCAGCAGTTTGGGAACGTTGGACGAGCAGTACTTC. The chain joins TRBV28 to TRBJ2-7; no firm D call. Trimming cost V 3 bases and J 5 bases, with 11 bases left between them. Germline CDR1 MDHEN, CDR2 SYDVKM. CDR3 size: 13 residues.

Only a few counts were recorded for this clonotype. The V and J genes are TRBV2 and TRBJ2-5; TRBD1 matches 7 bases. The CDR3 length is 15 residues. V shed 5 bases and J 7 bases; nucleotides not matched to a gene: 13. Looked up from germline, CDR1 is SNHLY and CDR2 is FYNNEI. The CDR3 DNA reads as TGTGCCAGCAGTTCACAGGGGACCCTATCGGGGACCCAGTACTTC. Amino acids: CASSSQGTLSGTQYF. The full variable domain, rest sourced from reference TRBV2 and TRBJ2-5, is EPEVTQTPSHQVTQMGQEVILRCVPISNHLYFYWYRQILGQKVEFLVSFYNNEISEKSEIFDDQFSVERPDGSNFTLKIRSTKLEDSAMYFCASSSQGTLSGTQYFGPGTRLLVL.

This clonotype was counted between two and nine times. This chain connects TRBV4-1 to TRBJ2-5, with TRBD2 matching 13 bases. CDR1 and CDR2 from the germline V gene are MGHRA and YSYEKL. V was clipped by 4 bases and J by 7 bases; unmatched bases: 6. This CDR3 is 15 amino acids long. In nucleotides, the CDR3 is TGCGCCAGCAGCCGCGGGACTAGCGGGGATTGGACCCAGTACTTC. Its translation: CASSRGTSGDWTQYF.

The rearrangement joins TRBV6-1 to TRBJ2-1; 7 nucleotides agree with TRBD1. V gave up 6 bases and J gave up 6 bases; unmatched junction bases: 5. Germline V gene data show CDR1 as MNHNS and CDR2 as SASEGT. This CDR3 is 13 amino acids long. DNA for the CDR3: TGTGCCAGCAGCGACAGGGACGGCAATGAGCAGTTCTTC. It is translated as CASSDRDGNEQFF.

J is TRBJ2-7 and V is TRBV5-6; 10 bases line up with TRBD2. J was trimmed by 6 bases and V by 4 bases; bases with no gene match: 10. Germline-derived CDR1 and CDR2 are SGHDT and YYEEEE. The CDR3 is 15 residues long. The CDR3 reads CASSLLAGVSSEQYF. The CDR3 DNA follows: TGTGCCAGCAGCCTCCTAGCGGGAGTGTCCAGCGAGCAGTACTTC.

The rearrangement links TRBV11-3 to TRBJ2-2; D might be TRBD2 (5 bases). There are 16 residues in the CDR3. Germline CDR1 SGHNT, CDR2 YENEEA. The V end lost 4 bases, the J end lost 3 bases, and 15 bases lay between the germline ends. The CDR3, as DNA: TGTGCCAGCAGCTCGCGAGGGCAGGATTACACCGGGGAGCTGTTTTTT. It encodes CASSSRGQDYTGELFF.

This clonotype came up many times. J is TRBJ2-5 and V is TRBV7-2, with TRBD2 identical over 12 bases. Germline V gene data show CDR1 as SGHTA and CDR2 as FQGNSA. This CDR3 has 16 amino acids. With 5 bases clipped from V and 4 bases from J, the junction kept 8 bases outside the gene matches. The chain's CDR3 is CASSDQPSGRGETQYF. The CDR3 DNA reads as TGTGCCAGCAGCGACCAACCTAGCGGGAGGGGAGAGACCCAGTACTTC.

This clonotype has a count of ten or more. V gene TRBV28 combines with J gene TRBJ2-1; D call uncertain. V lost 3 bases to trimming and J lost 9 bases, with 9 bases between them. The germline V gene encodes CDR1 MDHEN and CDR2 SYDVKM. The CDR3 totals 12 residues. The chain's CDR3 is CASSLGDGEQFF. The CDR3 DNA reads TGTGCCAGCAGTTTGGGCGACGGTGAGCAGTTCTTC.

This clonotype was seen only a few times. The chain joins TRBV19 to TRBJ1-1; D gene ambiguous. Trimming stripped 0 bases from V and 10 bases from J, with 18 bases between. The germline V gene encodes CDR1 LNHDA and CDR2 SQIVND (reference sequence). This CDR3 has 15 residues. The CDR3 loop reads CASSIEKGLPKGAFF. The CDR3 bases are TGTGCCAGTAGTATAGAAAAAGGACTACCAAAGGGAGCTTTCTTT.

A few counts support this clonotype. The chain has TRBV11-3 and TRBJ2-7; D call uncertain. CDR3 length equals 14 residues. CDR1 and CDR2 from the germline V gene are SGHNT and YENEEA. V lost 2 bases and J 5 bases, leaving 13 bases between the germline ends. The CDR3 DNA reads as TGTGCCAGCAGCTTACGAGACTCTATGGACGAGCAGTACTTC. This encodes CASSLRDSMDEQYF.

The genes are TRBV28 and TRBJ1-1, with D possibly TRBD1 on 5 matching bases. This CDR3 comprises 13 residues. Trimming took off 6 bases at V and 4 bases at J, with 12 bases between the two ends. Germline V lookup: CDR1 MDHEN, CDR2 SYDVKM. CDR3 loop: CASSSGQSTEAFF. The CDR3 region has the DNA TGTGCCAGCAGCTCCGGACAAAGCACTGAAGCTTTCTTT.

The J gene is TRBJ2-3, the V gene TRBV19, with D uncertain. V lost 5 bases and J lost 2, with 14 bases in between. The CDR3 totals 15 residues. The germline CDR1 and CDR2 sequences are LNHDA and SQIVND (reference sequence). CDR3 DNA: TGTGCCAGTAGTTCCTATATGGGTGTCACAGATACGCAGTATTTT. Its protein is CASSSYMGVTDTQYF. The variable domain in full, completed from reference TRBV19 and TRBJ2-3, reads DGGITQSPKYLFRKEGQNVTLSCEQNLNHDAMYWYRQDPGQGLRLIYYSQIVNDFQKGDIAEGYSVSREKKESFPLTVTSAQKNPTAFYLCASSSYMGVTDTQYFGPGTRLTVL.

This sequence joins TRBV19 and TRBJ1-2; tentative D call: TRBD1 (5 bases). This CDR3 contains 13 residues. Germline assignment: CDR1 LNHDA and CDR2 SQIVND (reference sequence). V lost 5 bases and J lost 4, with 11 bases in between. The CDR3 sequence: CASSATGTYGYTF. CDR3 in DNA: TGTGCCAGTAGTGCCACCGGGACCTATGGCTACACCTTC.

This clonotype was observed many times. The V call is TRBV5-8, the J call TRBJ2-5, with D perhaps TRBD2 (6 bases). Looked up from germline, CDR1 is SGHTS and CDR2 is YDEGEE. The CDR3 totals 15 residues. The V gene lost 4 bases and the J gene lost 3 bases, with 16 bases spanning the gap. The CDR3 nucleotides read TGTGCCAGCAGCCCGAACGGGAGTGGGGAAGAGACCCAGTACTTC. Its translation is CASSPNGSGEETQYF.

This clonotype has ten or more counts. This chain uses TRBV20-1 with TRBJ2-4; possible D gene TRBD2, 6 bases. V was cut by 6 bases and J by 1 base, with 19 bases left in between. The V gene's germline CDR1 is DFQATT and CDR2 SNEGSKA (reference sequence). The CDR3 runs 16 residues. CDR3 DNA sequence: TGCAGTGCGGGAAGAATGGGGGAGGTGGCCAAAAACATTCAGTACTTC. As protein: CSAGRMGEVAKNIQYF.

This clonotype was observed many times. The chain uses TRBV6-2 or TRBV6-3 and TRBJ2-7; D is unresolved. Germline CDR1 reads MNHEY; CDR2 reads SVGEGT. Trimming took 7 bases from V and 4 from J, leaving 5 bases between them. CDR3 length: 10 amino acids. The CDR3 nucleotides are TGTGCCAGCAAGGATTACGAGCAGTACTTC. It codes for CASKDYEQYF.

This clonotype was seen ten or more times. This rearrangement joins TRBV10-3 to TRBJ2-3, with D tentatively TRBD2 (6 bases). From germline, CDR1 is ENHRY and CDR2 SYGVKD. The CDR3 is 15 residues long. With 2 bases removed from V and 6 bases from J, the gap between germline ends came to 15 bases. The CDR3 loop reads CAISERQGGSDTQYF. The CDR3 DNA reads TGTGCCATCAGTGAGAGGCAGGGAGGTTCTGATACGCAGTATTTT.

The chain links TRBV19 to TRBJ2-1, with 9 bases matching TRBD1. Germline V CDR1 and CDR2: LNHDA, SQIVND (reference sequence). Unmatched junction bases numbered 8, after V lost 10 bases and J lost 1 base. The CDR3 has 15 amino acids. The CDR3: CATNPGQGSYNEQFF. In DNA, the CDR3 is TGTGCCACCAACCCGGGACAGGGTTCCTACAATGAGCAGTTCTTC.

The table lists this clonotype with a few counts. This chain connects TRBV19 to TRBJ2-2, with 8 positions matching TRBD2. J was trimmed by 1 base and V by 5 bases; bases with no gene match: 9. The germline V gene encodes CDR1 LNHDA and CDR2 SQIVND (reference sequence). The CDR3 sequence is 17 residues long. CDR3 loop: CASSATPGLGNTGELFF. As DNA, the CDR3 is TGTGCCAGTAGTGCCACCCCGGGACTAGGGAACACCGGGGAGCTGTTTTTT.

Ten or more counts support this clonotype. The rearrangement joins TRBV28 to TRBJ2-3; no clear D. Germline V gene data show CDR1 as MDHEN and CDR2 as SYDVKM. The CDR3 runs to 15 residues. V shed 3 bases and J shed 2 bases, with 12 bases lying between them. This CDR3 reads CASSFGQRYTDTQYF. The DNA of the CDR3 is TGTGCCAGCAGTTTCGGCCAGAGATACACAGATACGCAGTATTTT.

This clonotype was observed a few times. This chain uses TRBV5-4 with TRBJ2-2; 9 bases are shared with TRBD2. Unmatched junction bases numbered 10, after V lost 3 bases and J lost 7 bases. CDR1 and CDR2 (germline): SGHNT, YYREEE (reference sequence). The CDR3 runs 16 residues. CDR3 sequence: CASSSGSGGSIGELFF. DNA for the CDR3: TGTGCCAGCAGCTCCGGTAGCGGGGGAAGCATCGGGGAGCTGTTTTTT.

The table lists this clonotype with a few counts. The CDR3 DNA follows: TGCGCCAGCAGCCCTTCCGGGACCCAAGAGACCCAGTACTTC. It yields the protein CASSPSGTQETQYF. The genes are TRBV5-1 and TRBJ2-5; D could derive from TRBD1 or TRBD2 (5 bases each). CDR3 length equals 14 residues. Germline V lookup: CDR1 SGHRS, CDR2 YFSETQ. Between the trimmed V and J ends, which lost 4 bases and 1 base, there was a span of 11 bases.

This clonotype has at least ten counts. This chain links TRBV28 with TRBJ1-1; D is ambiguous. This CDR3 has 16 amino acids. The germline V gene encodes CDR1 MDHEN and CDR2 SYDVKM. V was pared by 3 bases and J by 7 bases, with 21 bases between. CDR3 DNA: TGTGCCAGCAGTTTGCGGCAGATCGCGCCCCTTAGTGAAGCTTTCTTT. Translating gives CASSLRQIAPLSEAFF.

Here the CDR3 reads CSARDGSAVGGELFF. The CDR3 DNA reads as TGCAGTGCTAGGGACGGGTCGGCAGTGGGCGGGGAGCTGTTTTTT. The gene calls are TRBV20-1 and TRBJ2-2; D unresolved. Germline lookup yields CDR1 DFQATT and CDR2 SNEGSKA (reference sequence). The CDR3 is made up of 15 amino acids. V dropped 3 bases and J dropped 7 bases, with 18 bases sitting between them.

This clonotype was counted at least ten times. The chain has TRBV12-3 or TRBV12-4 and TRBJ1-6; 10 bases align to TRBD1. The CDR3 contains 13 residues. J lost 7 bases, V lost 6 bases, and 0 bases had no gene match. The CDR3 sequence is CASRGQGNSPLHF. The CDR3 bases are TGTGCCAGCAGGGGACAGGGGAATTCACCCCTCCACTTT.